This T cell receptor beta chain was sequenced in a study of blood T cell repertoires in COVID-19. A note on this clone: This sample includes further DNA sequences coding for the same CDR3.

Per the original methods: Reference gene primer amplification in the assay estimated nucleated cell counts. Sequenced by immunoSEQ multiplex PCR; TCRdb stores in-frame clones only, minus some. V, J and clone size are those of that table, while D and trimming were read from the DNA. The data hold approximately 190,000 clones, with 88% observed a single time. V was cut by 1 base and J by 3 bases, with 11 bases left in between. There are 14 residues in the CDR3. Germline CDR1 and CDR2: SGHRS and YFSETQ. The sample taken for sequencing was peripheral blood. The clonotype comes from a middle-aged woman who had recovered from COVID-19. The chain is built from TRBV5-1 and TRBJ2-7, with TRBD2 as a possible D gene (6 bases). The CDR3 loop is CASSLTGEGYEQYF. CDR3 DNA: TGCGCCAGCAGCTTGACGGGAGAGGGCTACGAGCAGTACTTC. The full variable domain, in which reference TRBV5-1 and TRBJ2-7 provide the parts outside the CDR3, is KAGVTQTPRYLIKTRGQQVTLSCSPISGHRSVSWYQQTPGQGLQFLFEYFSETQRNKGNFPGRFSGRQFSNSRSEMNVSTLELGDSALYLCASSLTGEGYEQYFGPGTRLTVT.